This is a list of T cell receptor beta chains from one sample in a study of blood T cell repertoires in COVID-19. Using immunoSEQ multiplex PCR, the repertoire was profiled, and TCRdb retains in-frame clones only, with some absent. The sample has approximately 470,000 clones, 75% to 90% seen once. Sequencing was done on a sample of PBMCs or T cells enriched from blood (not recorded which). The source is a young woman who had recovered from COVID-19. Each CDR3 is given with its conserved first and last residue. The order of the fields is V gene, D gene, clone size, J gene, CDR3 protein, CDR3 DNA. The D gene is left open where the match is weak. A row's size may be missing; if present it is once, few, many or a size class.

V: TRBV12-3/TRBV12-4
D: TRBD2
size: .
J: TRBJ2-3
CDR3: CASSGGGAAAQYF
DNA: TGTGCCAGCAGCGGCGGGGGGGCCGCTGCGCAGTATTTT

V: TRBV27
D: TRBD1
size: .
J: TRBJ1-2
CDR3: CASSLYRGHGGYTF
DNA: TGTGCCAGCAGTCTCTATAGGGGGCATGGAGGCTACACCTTC

V: TRBV28
D: .
size: few
J: TRBJ1-1
CDR3: CASSFGPRDTEAFF
DNA: TGTGCCAGCAGTTTCGGGCCCAGGGACACTGAAGCTTTCTTT

V: TRBV2
D: .
size: few
J: TRBJ2-1
CDR3: CASSEALRAEQFF
DNA: TGTGCCAGCAGTGAAGCTCTGAGGGCTGAGCAGTTCTTC

V: TRBV6-6
D: .
size: .
J: TRBJ1-1
CDR3: CASTAIRDTEAFF
DNA: TGTGCCAGCACCGCGATTCGGGACACTGAAGCTTTCTTT

V: TRBV9
D: TRBD2
size: .
J: TRBJ2-1
CDR3: CASSVGLAEHNEQFF
DNA: TGTGCCAGCAGCGTAGGACTAGCGGAACACAATGAGCAGTTCTTC

V: TRBV5-4
D: TRBD1
size: .
J: TRBJ1-2
CDR3: CASSKDRGDYGYTF
DNA: TGTGCCAGCAGCAAGGACAGGGGGGACTATGGCTACACCTTC

V: TRBV7-8
D: TRBD1
size: .
J: TRBJ1-6
CDR3: CASSATPGTGEGSPLHF
DNA: TGTGCCAGCAGCGCAACTCCCGGGACAGGGGAGGGTTCACCCCTCCACTTT

V: TRBV2
D: TRBD2
size: .
J: TRBJ2-5
CDR3: CASSETGRGETQYF
DNA: TGTGCCAGCAGTGAGACGGGGAGGGGAGAGACCCAGTACTTC

V: TRBV18
D: .
size: .
J: TRBJ1-1
CDR3: CASSPGSLGGNTEAFF
DNA: TGTGCCAGCTCACCGGGAAGCCTGGGGGGAAACACTGAAGCTTTCTTT

V: TRBV18
D: .
size: .
J: TRBJ1-5
CDR3: CASSPNRADSEPQHF
DNA: TGTGCCAGCTCACCTAACAGGGCGGATTCAGAGCCCCAGCATTTT